A single sample is the source of the 31 T cell receptor beta chains below, sequenced in a study of T-cell reconstitution after alpha-beta-depleted transplantation in children. Unique molecular identifiers featured in how the TCRbeta library was prepared. TCRdb recomputed calls from the PCR reads with MiXCR, one row per CDR3 protein. This sample has around 410,000 distinct CDR3 sequences, with roughly a tenth found just once. Sequenced material: PBMCs from the stem cell graft donor, taken from the stem cell graft. The source is a human donor who donated a stem cell graft to a child with acute myeloid leukemia.

J is TRBJ2-1 and V is TRBV6-5; 9 bases fit TRBD2. Looked up from germline, CDR1 is MNHEY and CDR2 is SVGAGI. The CDR3 contains 16 residues. V was pared by 3 bases and J by 4 bases, with 7 bases of the junction left unmatched. CDR3 DNA: TGTGCCAGCAGTTATAATACGCTAGCGGGATACAATGAGCAGTTCTTC. Its translation: CASSYNTLAGYNEQFF.

This clonotype was seen many times. This chain connects TRBV5-5 to TRBJ2-7; 7 bases line up with TRBD1. Per the germline V gene, CDR1 is SGHKS and CDR2 is YYEKEE (reference sequence). V shed 2 bases, J shed 0 bases, and the junction held 2 bases outside the gene matches. The CDR3 is 14 amino acids. The CDR3 bases are TGTGCCAGCAGCTTTGGACAGGTCTCCTACGAGCAGTACTTC. It encodes CASSFGQVSYEQYF.

V gene TRBV7-2 combines with J gene TRBJ2-7; 12 bases map to TRBD2. CDR3 length: 15 amino acids. The junction had 8 bases not matched to a gene; V was cut back by 6 bases and J by 5 bases. Germline CDR1 and CDR2: SGHTA and FQGNSA. The chain's CDR3 is CASRRLAGGLNEQYF. The CDR3 DNA reads as TGTGCCAGCAGACGTCTAGCGGGAGGGCTCAACGAGCAGTACTTC.

Only a few counts were recorded for this clonotype. J is TRBJ2-7 and V is TRBV5-5; unclear D gene. CDR3 size: 14 residues. The V gene lost 4 bases and the J gene lost 5 bases, with 16 bases spanning the gap. Germline V gene data show CDR1 as SGHKS and CDR2 as YYEKEE (reference sequence). CDR3 coding DNA: TGTGCCAGCAGCCGGGTACCACTTACGGACGAGCAGTACTTC. This codes for CASSRVPLTDEQYF.

This clonotype was observed many times. This chain connects TRBV10-2 to TRBJ2-4; 8 bases align to TRBD1. With 3 bases clipped from V and 6 bases from J, the junction kept 10 bases outside the gene matches. This CDR3 comprises 16 residues. The germline gives CDR1 WSHSY, CDR2 SAAADI. The CDR3 loop is CASSESSGQGANIQYF. The DNA of the CDR3 is TGCGCCAGCAGTGAATCCTCGGGGCAGGGGGCAAACATTCAGTACTTC.

The V and J genes are TRBV15 and TRBJ2-1; 9 nucleotides line up with TRBD1. CDR3 size: 18 residues. Per the germline V gene, CDR1 is LNHNV and CDR2 is YYDKDF (reference sequence). Unmatched junction bases numbered 15, after V lost 5 bases and J lost 4 bases. The CDR3 nucleotides are TGTGCCACCAGCGGACCTGCCTCCGGGACAGGGTTGTACAATGAGCAGTTCTTC. Protein: CATSGPASGTGLYNEQFF.

The chain recombines TRBV3-1 with TRBJ2-2; tentative D call: TRBD1 (6 bases). V lost 3 bases and J lost 5, with 16 bases in between. In germline, CDR1 is LGHDT, CDR2 YNNKEL (reference sequence). The CDR3 runs to 16 residues. The CDR3 DNA reads TGTGCCAGCAGCCACCCCTGGGGTAGGGGGACCGGGGAGCTGTTTTTT. It codes for CASSHPWGRGTGELFF.

The rearrangement joins TRBV5-1 to TRBJ2-5; 7 nucleotides match TRBD2. This CDR3 contains 14 residues. V lost 6 bases and J lost 0; bases outside the gene matches: 5. The V gene's germline CDR1 is SGHRS and CDR2 YFSETQ. The CDR3 sequence is CASKVGGDQETQYF. The CDR3 nucleotides are TGCGCCAGCAAAGTGGGGGGGGACCAAGAGACCCAGTACTTC. The whole variable domain, filled in from reference TRBV5-1 and TRBJ2-5, reads KAGVTQTPRYLIKTRGQQVTLSCSPISGHRSVSWYQQTPGQGLQFLFEYFSETQRNKGNFPGRFSGRQFSNSRSEMNVSTLELGDSALYLCASKVGGDQETQYFGPGTRLLVL.

This clonotype was detected a few times. The chain is built from TRBV3-1 and TRBJ2-1, with a possible D match to TRBD2 (5 bases). This CDR3 is built from 12 residues. Looked up from germline, CDR1 is LGHDT and CDR2 is YNNKEL (reference sequence). Trimming shortened V by 6 bases and J by 7 bases, and 10 bases separated the two germline ends. The CDR3 DNA is TGTGCCAGCAGTCGTTCGGGAAATGAGCAGTTCTTC. This gives the protein CASSRSGNEQFF.

This clonotype was seen at least ten times. V and J are TRBV18 and TRBJ2-3, with D hard to call. V was pared by 5 bases and J by 4 bases, with 7 bases between. Germline CDR1 and CDR2: KGHSH and LQKENI. CDR3 length equals 12 residues. DNA for the CDR3: TGTGCCAGCTCAATGGCTGCAGATACGCAGTATTTT. This sequence encodes CASSMAADTQYF.

This clonotype was counted only a few times. The rearrangement joins TRBV5-1 to TRBJ2-1, with 16 bases identical to TRBD2. The V segment lost 4 bases and the J segment 0 bases; nucleotides outside the gene matches: 13. CDR1 and CDR2 (germline): SGHRS, YFSETQ. This CDR3 has 21 amino acids. In DNA, the CDR3 is TGCGCCAGCAGCGCCGCCGGGACTAGCGGGGGGGCTTCGAGCTCCTACAATGAGCAGTTCTTC. Its translation is CASSAAGTSGGASSSYNEQFF.

The gene calls are TRBV7-2 and TRBJ2-4, with D tentatively TRBD2 (6 bases). V shed 7 bases and J shed 9 bases, with 13 bases lying between them. CDR3 length equals 12 residues. The germline gives CDR1 SGHTA, CDR2 FQGNSA. In DNA form, the CDR3 reads TGTGCCAGCACCGTACCCGGGGGCATTCAGTACTTC. Translating it yields CASTVPGGIQYF.

The gene calls are TRBV6-1 and TRBJ1-6, with D possibly TRBD1 on 5 matching bases. The ends were cut back, 6 bases at V and 8 bases at J, with 20 bases in the middle. The length of the CDR3 is 16 residues. Germline V lookup: CDR1 MNHNS, CDR2 SASEGT. In nucleotides, the CDR3 is TGTGCCAGCAGCCGACTCGGACAACTACCTTATTCACCCCTCCACTTT. The encoded protein is CASSRLGQLPYSPLHF.

V usage is TRBV6-1 and J usage is TRBJ1-6, with a possible D match to TRBD1 (5 bases). V lost 6 bases to trimming and J lost 4 bases, with 10 bases between them. The CDR3 has 14 amino acids. Germline CDR1 and CDR2: MNHNS and SASEGT. The CDR3 spells CASRRDRYNSPLHF. CDR3 sequence (DNA): TGTGCCAGCAGACGGGACCGATATAATTCACCCCTCCACTTT.

This clonotype was counted at least ten times. The chain employs TRBV29-1 and TRBJ2-6; D is tentatively TRBD1 or TRBD2 (5 bases each). The CDR3 totals 18 residues. V was cut by 5 bases and J by 4 bases, with 24 bases left in between. CDR1 is SQVTM, CDR2 ANQGSEA, per germline. In DNA form, the CDR3 reads TGCAGCGTTCAGCACATAGGGGTGAGGGGAGCCGGGGCCAACGTCCTGACTTTC. It translates to CSVQHIGVRGAGANVLTF.

This clonotype was observed a few times. This chain joins TRBV5-1 and TRBJ1-4; no clear D. The germline CDR1 and CDR2 sequences are SGHRS and YFSETQ. The CDR3 covers 12 residues. Trimming took 7 bases from V and 2 from J, leaving 6 bases between them. The CDR3, as DNA: TGCGCCAGCGGTCAGACTAATGAAAAACTGTTTTTT. Protein product: CASGQTNEKLFF.

The CDR3 DNA follows: TGTGCCAGCAGGCAGCTAGCGGGGGGCACAGATACGCAGTATTTT. Amino acid sequence: CASRQLAGGTDTQYF. The chain employs TRBV7-2 and TRBJ2-3, with 10 bases that match TRBD2. In germline, CDR1 is SGHTA, CDR2 FQGNSA. The V and J ends lost 6 bases and 1 base, in that order; junction bases with no gene match: 4. CDR3 length: 15 amino acids.

This clonotype was seen many times. The chain employs TRBV29-1 and TRBJ2-5, with no clear D. This CDR3 is 15 amino acids long. Per the germline V gene, CDR1 is SQVTM and CDR2 is ANQGSEA. Trimming took off 5 bases at V and 1 base at J, with 17 bases between the two ends. The CDR3 sequence: CSVRPYRAIQETQYF. DNA for the CDR3: TGCAGCGTTAGGCCCTACCGGGCGATCCAAGAGACCCAGTACTTC.

The chain links TRBV19 to TRBJ2-2; the D call may be TRBD1 or TRBD2 (5 bases each). The CDR3 has 15 amino acids. Trimming removed 6 bases at V and 2 bases at J, with 13 bases between. Germline V gives CDR1 LNHDA, CDR2 SQIVND (reference sequence). The CDR3 sequence is CASRPGPPNTGELFF. CDR3 DNA sequence: TGTGCCAGTAGGCCGGGACCTCCTAACACCGGGGAGCTGTTTTTT. The complete variable domain, with remaining parts taken from reference TRBV19 and TRBJ2-2, reads DGGITQSPKYLFRKEGQNVTLSCEQNLNHDAMYWYRQDPGQGLRLIYYSQIVNDFQKGDIAEGYSVSREKKESFPLTVTSAQKNPTAFYLCASRPGPPNTGELFFGEGSRLTVL.

V and J are TRBV29-1 and TRBJ2-3; D is uncertain. Germline CDR1 is SQVTM and CDR2 is ANQGSEA. V lost 4 bases to trimming and J lost 2 bases, with 7 bases between them. CDR3 size: 12 residues. The CDR3 DNA sequence: TGCAGCGTTGTCAGCCCCACAGATACGCAGTATTTT. As protein: CSVVSPTDTQYF.

The rearrangement uses TRBV4-1 and TRBJ2-2, with 9 bases that match TRBD1. Trimming at V came to 5 bases and at J to 3 bases, leaving 7 bases not matched to a gene. This CDR3 spans 16 amino acids. CDR1 MGHRA and CDR2 YSYEKL come from the germline V gene. This CDR3 reads CASSKGTGRYTGELFF. CDR3 DNA: TGCGCCAGCAGCAAAGGGACAGGGCGGTACACCGGGGAGCTGTTTTTT.

Turning to this clonotype: The junction differs from germline at one of its ends, possibly a read error. V is TRBV4-2 and J is TRBJ2-3, with TRBD2 as a possible D gene (5 bases). CDR1 and CDR2 (germline): LGHNA, YNFKEQ. The length of the CDR3 is 13 residues. CDR3 nucleotides: TGTGCCAGCAGAGAAGCTAGCACAGATACGCATTATTTT. It codes for CASREASTDTHYF.

This clonotype has ten or more counts. The chain couples TRBV7-8 to TRBJ2-1; 12 bases match TRBD2. From germline, CDR1 is SGHVS and CDR2 FQNEAQ. The CDR3 spans 16 residues. J was trimmed by 4 bases and V by 1 base; bases with no gene match: 2. CDR3 protein: CASSLVGLAGYNEQFF. In nucleotides, the CDR3 is TGTGCCAGCAGCTTAGTAGGACTAGCGGGGTACAATGAGCAGTTCTTC.

The chain is built from TRBV20-1 and TRBJ2-3; 7 bases line up with TRBD2. From germline, CDR1 is DFQATT and CDR2 SNEGSKA (reference sequence). This CDR3 spans 13 amino acids. With 8 bases clipped from V and 0 bases from J, the junction kept 5 bases outside the gene matches. CDR3 in amino acids: CSLSGASTDTQYF. In DNA, the CDR3 is TGCAGTCTCAGCGGGGCTAGCACAGATACGCAGTATTTT.

The sample holds a few counts of this clonotype. V is TRBV7-2 and J is TRBJ2-3, with 7 bases fitting TRBD2. Germline CDR1 reads SGHTA; CDR2 reads FQGNSA. The trim removed 2 bases at V and 5 bases at J, leaving 10 bases unmatched. The length of the CDR3 is 16 residues. CDR3 in amino acids: CASSLWISSGLDTQYF. The CDR3 bases are TGTGCCAGCAGCTTATGGATTAGTAGCGGGTTAGATACGCAGTATTTT.

The rearrangement joins TRBV12-3 or TRBV12-4 to TRBJ2-1; TRBD2 matches 7 bases. CDR3 length equals 15 residues. V gave up 1 base and J gave up 6 bases; unmatched junction bases: 6. The CDR3 loop reads CASSLVAGALNEQFF. CDR3 coding DNA: TGTGCCAGCAGTTTAGTCGCGGGAGCCCTCAATGAGCAGTTCTTC.

This clonotype was detected only a few times. The V and J genes are TRBV7-3 and TRBJ2-1, with 12 nucleotides matching TRBD2. This CDR3 region has 18 residues. Germline V gene sequence: CDR1 SGHTA, CDR2 FQGTGA. V lost 4 bases and J lost 4; bases outside the gene matches: 11. The CDR3 DNA follows: TGTGCCAGCAGCTCCCGGCCGACTAGCGGGAGTTCTTACAATGAGCAGTTCTTC. The encoded protein is CASSSRPTSGSSYNEQFF.

This clonotype was counted a few times. V and J are TRBV28 and TRBJ2-5; weak D call: TRBD1 (5 bases). The CDR3 covers 18 residues. Germline V gives CDR1 MDHEN, CDR2 SYDVKM. V lost 2 bases and J lost 1, with 20 bases in between. The CDR3 nucleotides are TGTGCCAGCAGTTTAGTCGCGTTCGGTCAGGGCTTCCAAGAGACCCAGTACTTC. This translates into CASSLVAFGQGFQETQYF.

The chain links TRBV7-2 to TRBJ2-1, with 10 bases identical to TRBD1. The junction had 12 bases not matched to a gene; V was cut back by 5 bases and J by 8 bases. The CDR3 runs to 16 residues. Germline CDR1 and CDR2: SGHTA and FQGNSA. The CDR3 region is CASSPTRQGARHEQFF. The CDR3 DNA sequence: TGTGCCAGCAGCCCTACTCGACAGGGGGCGCGTCATGAGCAGTTCTTC.

This clonotype showed up many times. The chain couples TRBV15 to TRBJ1-1; D is unclear. Germline CDR1 LNHNV, CDR2 YYDKDF (reference sequence). The CDR3 covers 14 residues. V was shortened by 6 bases and J by 0 bases, with 11 bases between the two germline ends. CDR3 in DNA: TGTGCCACCAGTCCGGAGGACGTGAACACTGAAGCTTTCTTT. Its translation is CATSPEDVNTEAFF.

V usage is TRBV3-1 and J usage is TRBJ2-7; D is ambiguous. Trimming left V 3 bases short and J 3 bases short, with 15 bases between. Germline V gives CDR1 LGHDT, CDR2 YNNKEL (reference sequence). The CDR3 loop spans 15 amino acids. CDR3 amino acids: CASSHPSDGNYEQYF. DNA of the CDR3: TGTGCCAGCAGCCACCCGTCGGACGGAAACTACGAGCAGTACTTC.